The TCR beta chain under discussion was sequenced for a study of a mutant IDH1 vaccine in newly diagnosed glioma. Study-level background: Once 4-6 weeks had passed after radiotherapy alone, vaccination started, or it started with temozolomide cycles. Patients had received radiotherapy, temozolomide, or both previously, most receiving both.

This table comes from immunoSEQ multiplex PCR, and its TCRdb copy is limited to in-frame clones, with some not included. The table records around 69,000 clones, approximately 86% of them present only once. CDR3 size: 13 residues. On this clone itself: The antigen remains unidentified.

Described time point: week 35, safety follow-up. Doses of 300 ug of mutant IDH1 20-mer peptide were given with topical imiquimod. Newly diagnosed WHO grade 3 or 4 IDH1-mutant, ATRX-lost astrocytomas were identified in the donors. Material: PBMCs, obtained from a glioma patient whose treatment included an IDH1 peptide vaccine. This chain links TRBV21-1 with TRBJ1-5; the table's D call, TRBD1, has no DNA check behind it. TRBV21-1 is an annotated pseudogene. The receptor's source is a man aged 25 to 40 with glioma. In DNA, the CDR3 is TGTGCCAGCAGCAGACAGAGCAATCAGCCCCAGCATTTT. Protein sequence: CASSRQSNQPQHF.